This T cell receptor beta chain was profiled in a study of PD-1 blockade in classical Hodgkin lymphoma. Relapse was seen in all patients after autologous stem cell transplantation, and brentuximab vedotin exposure was variable. Measured with immunoSEQ multiplex PCR; TCRdb has only the in-frame clones, and not every one. Among 90,000 to 100,000 clones, roughly 87% were seen once, and the ten largest hold 9.5% to 12%. This CDR3 is 13 amino acids long. The source is a human donor with classical Hodgkin lymphoma. The source material was peripheral blood mononuclear cells (PBMCs), sampled before the second cycle of nivolumab. The chain uses TRBV1 and TRBJ2-7; the table's D call of TRBD2 was not tested on the DNA. TRBV1 is reported as a pseudogene. The CDR3 here is CTRGTTYSYEQYF. CDR3 DNA sequence: TGCACCAGGGGGACTACCTACTCCTACGAGCAGTACTTC.